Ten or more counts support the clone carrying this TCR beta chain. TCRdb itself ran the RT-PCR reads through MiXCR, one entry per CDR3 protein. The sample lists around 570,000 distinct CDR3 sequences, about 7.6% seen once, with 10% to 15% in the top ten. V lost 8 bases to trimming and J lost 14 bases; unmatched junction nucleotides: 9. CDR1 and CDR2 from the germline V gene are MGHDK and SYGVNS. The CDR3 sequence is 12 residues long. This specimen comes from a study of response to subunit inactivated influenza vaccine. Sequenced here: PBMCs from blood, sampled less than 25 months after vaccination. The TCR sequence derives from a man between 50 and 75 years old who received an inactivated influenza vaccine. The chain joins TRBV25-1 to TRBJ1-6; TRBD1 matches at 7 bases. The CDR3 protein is CASGKRQGSLHF. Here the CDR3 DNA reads TGTGCCAGCGGGAAAAGACAGGGTTCCCTCCACTTT.